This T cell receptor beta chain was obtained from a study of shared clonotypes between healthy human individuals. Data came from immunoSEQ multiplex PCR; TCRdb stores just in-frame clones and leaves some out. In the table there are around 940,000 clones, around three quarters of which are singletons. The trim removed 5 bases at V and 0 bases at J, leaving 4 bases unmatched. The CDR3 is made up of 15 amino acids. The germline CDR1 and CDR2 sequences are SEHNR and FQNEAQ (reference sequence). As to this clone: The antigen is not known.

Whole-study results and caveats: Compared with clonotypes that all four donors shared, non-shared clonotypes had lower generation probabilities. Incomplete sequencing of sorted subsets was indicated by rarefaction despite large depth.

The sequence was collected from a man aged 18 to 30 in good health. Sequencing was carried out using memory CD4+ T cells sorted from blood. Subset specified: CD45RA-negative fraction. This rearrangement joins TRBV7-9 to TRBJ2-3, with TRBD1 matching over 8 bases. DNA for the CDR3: TGTGCCAGCAGCAGCCAGGGGGCTAGCACAGATACGCAGTATTTT. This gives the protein CASSSQGASTDTQYF.